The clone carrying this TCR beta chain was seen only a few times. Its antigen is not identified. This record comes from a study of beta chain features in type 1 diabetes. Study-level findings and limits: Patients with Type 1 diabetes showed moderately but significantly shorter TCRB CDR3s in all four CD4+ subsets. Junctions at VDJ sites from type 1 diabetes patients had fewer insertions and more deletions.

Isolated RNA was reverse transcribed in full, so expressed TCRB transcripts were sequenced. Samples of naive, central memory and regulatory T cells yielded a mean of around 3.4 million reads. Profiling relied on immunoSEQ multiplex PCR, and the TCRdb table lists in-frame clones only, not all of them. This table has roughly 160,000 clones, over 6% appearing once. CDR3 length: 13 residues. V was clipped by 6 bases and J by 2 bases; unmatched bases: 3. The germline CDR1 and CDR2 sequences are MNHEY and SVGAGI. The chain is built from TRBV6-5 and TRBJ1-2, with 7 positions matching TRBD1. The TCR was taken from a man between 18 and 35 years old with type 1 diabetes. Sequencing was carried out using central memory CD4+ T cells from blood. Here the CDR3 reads CASRRQGNYGYTF. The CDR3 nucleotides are TGTGCCAGCAGGCGACAGGGAAACTATGGCTACACCTTC.